The TCR beta chain described here comes from a study of shared clonotypes between healthy human individuals. The germline V gene has CDR1 MNHEY and CDR2 SMNVEV (reference sequence). The CDR3 is 13 residues long. The junction had 10 bases not matched to a gene; V was cut back by 7 bases and J by 11 bases. Generated by immunoSEQ multiplex PCR, the TCRdb table keeps only in-frame clones and is missing some. The table records hundreds of thousands of clones, approximately 96% of them present only once. Naive CD8 populations comprised CD45RO-negative cells positively selected for CCR7, excluding terminally differentiated effector memory CD45RA+ cells.

Sequenced sample: naive CD8+ T cells sorted from blood. This chain joins TRBV27 and TRBJ2-3; TRBD1 matches at 9 bases. The TCR comes from a woman in her twenties or thirties in good health. The chain's CDR3 is CASTPQGANWQYF. The CDR3 DNA reads as TGTGCCAGCACCCCACAGGGGGCTAATTGGCAGTATTTT.